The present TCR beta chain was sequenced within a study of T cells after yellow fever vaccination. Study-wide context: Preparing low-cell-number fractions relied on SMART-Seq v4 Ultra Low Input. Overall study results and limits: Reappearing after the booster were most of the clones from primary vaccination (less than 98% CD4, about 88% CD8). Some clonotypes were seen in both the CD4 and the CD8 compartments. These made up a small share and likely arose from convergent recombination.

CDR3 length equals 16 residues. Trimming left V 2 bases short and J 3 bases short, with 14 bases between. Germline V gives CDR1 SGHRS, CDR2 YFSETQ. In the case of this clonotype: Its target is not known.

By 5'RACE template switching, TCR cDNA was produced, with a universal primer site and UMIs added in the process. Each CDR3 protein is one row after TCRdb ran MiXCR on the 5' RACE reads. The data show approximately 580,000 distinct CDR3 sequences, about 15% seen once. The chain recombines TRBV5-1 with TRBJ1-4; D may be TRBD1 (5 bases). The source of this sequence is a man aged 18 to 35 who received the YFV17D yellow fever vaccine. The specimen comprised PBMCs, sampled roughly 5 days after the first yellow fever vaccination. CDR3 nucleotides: TGCGCCAGCAGCTTACTCCCGGGAGGGGCTAATGAAAAACTGTTTTTT. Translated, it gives CASSLLPGGANEKLFF.